The 32 T cell receptor beta chains given below trace back to one sample, sequenced in a study of Ad26.COV2.S vaccination and SARS-CoV-2 variants. The repertoire was sequenced with immunoSEQ multiplex PCR; TCRdb's copy has only in-frame clones and lacks some. The data show around 380,000 clones, about nine tenths seen once. Treatment noted: 19 received Ad26.COV2.S at low or high dose, single or two shots; about five received placebo; per-sample allocation not given. All samples were drawn on day 63, counting from the first vaccine or placebo injection. This sample comprised peripheral blood, obtained in a trial of Ad26.COV2.S vaccine versus placebo. The receptors come from a person between 18 and 60 years old who received the Ad26.COV2.S COVID-19 vaccine or a placebo.

The table lists this clone with a few counts. The CDR3 DNA sequence: TGTGCCAGCAGCGTAGCTCCTTTGAACACTGAAGCTTTCTTT. This encodes CASSVAPLNTEAFF. The V gene is TRBV9, the J gene TRBJ1-1; D not resolved. The CDR3 totals 14 residues. Germline V gene data show CDR1 as SGDLS and CDR2 as YYNGEE. Trimming removed 0 bases at V and 0 bases at J, with 6 bases between. The full variable domain, completed using reference TRBV9 and TRBJ1-1, is DSGVTQTPKHLITATGQRVTLRCSPRSGDLSVYWYQQSLDQGLQFLIQYYNGEERAKGNILERFSAQQFPDLHSELNLSSLELGDSALYFCASSVAPLNTEAFFGQGTRLTVV.

V and J are TRBV7-9 and TRBJ1-2; D ambiguous. The ends were cut back, 4 bases at V and 4 bases at J, with 13 bases in the middle. Germline V gives CDR1 SEHNR, CDR2 FQNEAQ (reference sequence). This CDR3 is 14 amino acids long. This CDR3 is CASSSERISYGYTF. CDR3 sequence (DNA): TGTGCCAGCAGCTCCGAACGGATTTCCTATGGCTACACCTTC.

This clone came up a few times. The rearrangement uses TRBV4-1 and TRBJ2-7; 7 positions match TRBD2. Germline-derived CDR1 and CDR2 are MGHRA and YSYEKL. The V and J ends lost 4 bases and 2 bases, in that order; junction bases with no gene match: 5. This CDR3 is built from 14 residues. CDR3 sequence reads: CASSPSGGPYEQYF. DNA for the CDR3: TGCGCCAGCAGCCCGTCGGGGGGTCCCTACGAGCAGTACTTC.

The J gene is TRBJ2-6, the V gene TRBV2, with TRBD2 as a possible D gene (5 bases). The CDR3 is 15 residues long. Germline CDR1 SNHLY, CDR2 FYNNEI. Trimming shortened V by 6 bases and J by 0 bases, and 9 bases separated the two germline ends. In DNA form, the CDR3 reads TGTGCCAGCAGCGCCGAGGGCTCTGGGGCCAACGTCCTGACTTTC. Its protein product is CASSAEGSGANVLTF.

The chain has TRBV27 and TRBJ1-2, with 12 bases lining up with TRBD1. The CDR3 has 14 amino acids. The ends lost 5 bases at V and 7 bases at J; junction bases unmatched: 5. Germline loops: CDR1 MNHEY, CDR2 SMNVEV (reference sequence). The chain's CDR3 is CASSTGTGGSGYTF. CDR3 nucleotide sequence: TGTGCCAGCAGTACGGGGACAGGGGGCAGTGGCTACACCTTC.

This chain connects TRBV4-1 to TRBJ1-6; D is unresolved. The germline V gene has CDR1 MGHRA and CDR2 YSYEKL. The CDR3 is 16 residues long. Trimming stripped 0 bases from V and 2 bases from J, with 8 bases between. The CDR3 loop reads CASSQEGSPYNSPLHF. The DNA for the CDR3 is TGCGCCAGCAGCCAAGAGGGCAGTCCCTATAATTCACCCCTCCACTTT.

The chain couples TRBV19 to TRBJ1-6; possible D gene TRBD1, 6 bases. V lost 4 bases, J lost 10 bases, and 20 bases lay in between. CDR3 length equals 16 residues. The germline V gene has CDR1 LNHDA and CDR2 SQIVND (reference sequence). CDR3 loop: CASSTGRRGAVSPLHF. CDR3 nucleotide sequence: TGTGCCAGTAGTACAGGACGGCGGGGGGCAGTCTCACCCCTCCACTTT.

This chain links TRBV5-8 with TRBJ2-5; D unresolved. V lost 1 base, J lost 1 base, and 17 bases lay in between. The CDR3 sequence is 17 residues long. From germline, CDR1 is SGHTS and CDR2 YDEGEE. The CDR3 loop is CASSLNWFFRSQETQYF. In DNA, the CDR3 is TGTGCCAGCAGCTTGAATTGGTTTTTCCGGTCCCAAGAGACCCAGTACTTC.

CDR3 nucleotide sequence: TGTGCCAGTAGCTATGAGACGGAGGTACCCACTGAAGCTTTCTTT. Its protein product is CASSYETEVPTEAFF. V is TRBV19 and J is TRBJ1-1; no definite D call. V lost 6 bases to trimming and J lost 4 bases, with 18 bases between them. CDR3 length: 15 amino acids. CDR1 and CDR2 (germline): LNHDA, SQIVND (reference sequence).

The chain links TRBV5-4 to TRBJ2-5, with D maybe TRBD1 (5 bases). The CDR3 consists of 14 residues. V lost 0 bases, J lost 2 bases, and 8 bases lay in between. CDR1 is SGHNT and CDR2 is YYREEE in the germline V gene (reference sequence). CDR3 loop: CASSLGAGQETQYF. The CDR3 DNA follows: TGTGCCAGCAGCTTGGGGGCAGGGCAAGAGACCCAGTACTTC.

The chain uses TRBV11-2 and TRBJ2-7; 9 bases are shared with TRBD1. The CDR3 runs 16 residues. Germline V gives CDR1 SGHAT, CDR2 FQNNGV. Losses at the gene ends were 0 bases for V and 5 bases for J; bases not matched to a gene: 8. As DNA, the CDR3 is TGTGCCAGCAGCTTAGAGAACTTGGGACAGGGACACGAGCAGTACTTC. Protein product: CASSLENLGQGHEQYF.

The rearrangement links TRBV2 to TRBJ1-2; no firm D call. V was clipped by 6 bases and J by 7 bases, with 12 bases between them. Germline loops: CDR1 SNHLY, CDR2 FYNNEI. The CDR3 loop spans 12 amino acids. The CDR3 protein is CASSPGRGGYTF. The CDR3 region has the DNA TGTGCCAGCAGCCCCGGGAGAGGTGGCTACACCTTC.

The chain joins TRBV6-6 to TRBJ2-7; D unresolved. This CDR3 is built from 11 residues. Germline loops: CDR1 MNHNY, CDR2 SVGAGI (reference sequence). V lost 4 bases and J 7 bases, leaving 8 bases between the germline ends. The CDR3 sequence: CASSFFIEQYF. CDR3 coding DNA: TGTGCCAGCAGTTTCTTTATAGAGCAGTACTTC.

As concerns this clone: In the same sample, other DNA sequences code for this CDR3. The rearrangement joins TRBV6-5 to TRBJ1-5; TRBD1 aligns across 8 bases. The CDR3 length is 15 residues. Germline values: CDR1 MNHEY, CDR2 SVGAGI. V dropped 4 bases and J dropped 6; count of bases not matched to a gene: 8. This CDR3 is CASSSTGQGGQPQHF. CDR3 nucleotides: TGTGCCAGCAGTTCCACAGGACAGGGAGGTCAGCCCCAGCATTTT.

V usage is TRBV11-2 and J usage is TRBJ2-2, with a tentative D call TRBD2 (5 bases). The V end lost 5 bases, the J end lost 7 bases, and 20 bases lay between the germline ends. Germline V gene data show CDR1 as SGHAT and CDR2 as FQNNGV. The CDR3 loop spans 16 amino acids. CDR3 coding DNA: TGTGCCAGCAGCCTTATACGGGGAGTCGATGGCGGGGAGCTGTTTTTT. This translates into CASSLIRGVDGGELFF.

This chain links TRBV4-1 with TRBJ1-2; D remains unclear. This CDR3 is built from 13 residues. Trimming stripped 1 base from V and 7 bases from J, with 10 bases between. Germline assignment: CDR1 MGHRA and CDR2 YSYEKL. CDR3 in DNA: TGCGCCAGCAGCCAAGTGGAGCGGGTTGGCTACACCTTC. The encoded protein is CASSQVERVGYTF.

V usage is TRBV29-1 and J usage is TRBJ1-2; possibly TRBD1 for D (5 bases). CDR1 and CDR2 from the germline V gene are SQVTM and ANQGSEA. The germline V and J ends were trimmed by 4 bases and 6 bases, with 12 bases remaining between them. This CDR3 has 12 amino acids. As DNA, the CDR3 is TGCAGCGTTGTTTCTGGGGGGGATGGCTACACCTTC. It encodes CSVVSGGDGYTF.

V and J are TRBV29-1 and TRBJ1-1; the D is unclear. This CDR3 has 13 amino acids. V was clipped by 4 bases and J by 3 bases, with 12 bases between them. The germline CDR1 and CDR2 sequences are SQVTM and ANQGSEA. The CDR3 DNA sequence: TGCAGCGTTGTAGGGCCTGGTGACACTGAAGCTTTCTTT. Translation gives CSVVGPGDTEAFF.

The chain combines TRBV4-2 with TRBJ2-1, with TRBD1 identical over 7 bases. Germline-derived CDR1 and CDR2 are LGHNA and YNFKEQ. The CDR3 length is 16 residues. Trimming at V came to 2 bases and at J to 2 bases, leaving 6 bases not matched to a gene. The CDR3 reads CASSQTGTDPYNEQFF. CDR3 DNA: TGTGCCAGCAGCCAAACCGGGACAGACCCCTACAATGAGCAGTTCTTC.

Regarding this clone: Other nucleotide sequences in the sample specify the same CDR3. The chain combines TRBV3-1 (or the pseudogene TRBV3-2) with TRBJ1-1, with a tentative D call TRBD1 (6 bases). Germline V gene data show CDR1 as LGHDT and CDR2 as YNNKEL (reference sequence). Trimming removed 1 base from V and 4 bases from J, with 7 bases in between. This CDR3 has 13 residues. The CDR3 reads CASSQVGGTEAFF. The DNA of the CDR3 is TGTGCCAGCAGCCAAGTAGGGGGCACTGAAGCTTTCTTT.

This clone was detected only once. The rearrangement uses TRBV11-2 and TRBJ2-7, with 7 bases that match TRBD1. Trimming at V came to 1 base and at J to 4 bases, leaving 7 bases not matched to a gene. The CDR3 sequence is 15 residues long. In germline, CDR1 is SGHAT, CDR2 FQNNGV. The chain's CDR3 is CASSLGRGGVYEQYF. CDR3 in DNA: TGTGCCAGCAGCTTAGGCCGAGGGGGCGTGTACGAGCAGTACTTC.

The chain couples TRBV18 to TRBJ2-7, with 10 bases lining up with TRBD1. CDR3 length equals 15 residues. The ends lost 3 bases at V and 3 bases at J; junction bases unmatched: 5. Germline V gives CDR1 KGHSH, CDR2 LQKENI. The CDR3 sequence: CASSPRDRGLYEQYF. The CDR3 coding sequence is TGTGCCAGCTCACCTCGGGACAGGGGACTCTACGAGCAGTACTTC.

This rearrangement joins TRBV11-2 to TRBJ1-1; 9 nucleotides align to TRBD1. The V segment lost 11 bases and the J segment 6 bases; nucleotides outside the gene matches: 7. This CDR3 has 12 amino acids. The germline V gene encodes CDR1 SGHAT and CDR2 FQNNGV. CDR3 sequence reads: CAGGQGLSEAFF. Here the CDR3 DNA reads TGTGCCGGGGGACAGGGATTATCTGAAGCTTTCTTT.

This chain links TRBV4-1 with TRBJ1-4, with D hard to call. This CDR3 has 13 residues. V was pared by 1 base and J by 8 bases, with 8 bases between. Germline values: CDR1 MGHRA, CDR2 YSYEKL. The CDR3 DNA is TGCGCCAGCAGCCAAGTCTTTGGCGAAAAACTGTTTTTT. Protein sequence: CASSQVFGEKLFF.

This rearrangement joins TRBV29-1 to TRBJ2-7, with D perhaps matching TRBD2 (6 bases). Between the trimmed V and J ends, which lost 6 bases and 5 bases, there was a span of 8 bases. This CDR3 is built from 10 residues. Germline V CDR1 and CDR2: SQVTM, ANQGSEA. CDR3 protein: CSVGTDEQYF. In DNA form, the CDR3 reads TGCAGCGTGGGGACTGACGAGCAGTACTTC.

The V and J genes are TRBV2 and TRBJ1-3, with D possibly matching TRBD1 (6 bases). V shed 2 bases and J shed 0 bases, with 11 bases lying between them. Germline-derived CDR1 and CDR2 are SNHLY and FYNNEI. The CDR3 runs to 16 residues. The CDR3 loop reads CASSERQESSGNTIYF. The CDR3 bases are TGTGCCAGCAGTGAACGACAGGAGAGCTCTGGAAACACCATATATTTT.

The gene calls are TRBV21-1 and TRBJ1-1; TRBD1, the table's D call, lacks a check against the DNA. TRBV21-1 is termed a pseudogene. The CDR3 covers 14 residues. CDR3 residues: CASSKNTGNTEAFF. CDR3 nucleotides: TGTGCCAGCAGCAAAAACACAGGGAACACTGAAGCTTTCTTT.

J is TRBJ1-1 and V is TRBV9; D is unresolved. V was trimmed by 4 bases and J by 0 bases, leaving 7 bases between them. The CDR3 covers 13 residues. Per the germline V gene, CDR1 is SGDLS and CDR2 is YYNGEE. This chain's CDR3 is CASSSTVNTEAFF. In nucleotides, the CDR3 is TGTGCCAGCAGCTCAACAGTGAACACTGAAGCTTTCTTT.

J is TRBJ1-1 and V is TRBV30; D gene uncertain. This CDR3 is 13 amino acids long. The V end was cut by 0 bases, the J end by 3 bases, with 8 bases between. The germline CDR1 and CDR2 sequences are GTSNPN and SVGIG (reference sequence). The CDR3: CAWSVSGHTEAFF. The CDR3 bases are TGTGCCTGGAGTGTAAGCGGCCACACTGAAGCTTTCTTT.

The chain is built from TRBV5-1 and TRBJ1-6; TRBD1 matches 12 bases. With V trimmed by 3 bases and J by 7 bases, 2 bases remained unmatched. The CDR3 totals 15 residues. CDR1 is SGHRS and CDR2 is YFSETQ in the germline V gene. The CDR3 DNA sequence: TGCGCCAGCAGCTCGGGACAGGGGGCGAATTCACCCCTCCACTTT. This translates into CASSSGQGANSPLHF.

J is TRBJ2-7 and V is TRBV3-1 (or the pseudogene TRBV3-2); no clear D. CDR1 LGHDT and CDR2 YNNKEL come from the germline V gene (reference sequence). The germline V and J ends were trimmed by 1 base and 3 bases, with 7 bases remaining between them. The CDR3 spans 13 residues. The CDR3: CASSQGGNYEQYF. In DNA, the CDR3 is TGTGCCAGCAGCCAAGGGGGAAACTACGAGCAGTACTTC.

The chain links TRBV13 to TRBJ1-2; the D gene is possibly TRBD1 (5 bases). V was shortened by 0 bases and J by 5 bases, with 10 bases between the two germline ends. CDR3 length: 14 amino acids. The germline CDR1 and CDR2 sequences are PRHDT and FYEKMQ (reference sequence). The CDR3 DNA sequence: TGTGCCAGCAGCTTAGGCACGGGGCTATATGGCTACACCTTC. Amino acid sequence: CASSLGTGLYGYTF.